This is a list of T cell receptor beta chains from one sample in a study of molecular identifiers for immune sequencing clone quantification. MiXCR was run by TCRdb on the PCR reads, yielding one entry per CDR3 protein. The table shows about 330,000 distinct CDR3 sequences, with roughly 23% occurring only once. Input material: naive CD8+ T cells from blood, with Jurkat cell RNA spiked in. All receptors derive from a human donor in good health. Some libraries in this study had Jurkat cell RNA spiked in. Both conserved end residues are part of each CDR3. The order of the fields is clone size, D gene, J gene, V gene, CDR3 DNA, CDR3 protein. D genes are given only for firm matches. Clone size, where shown, is once, few, many, or a class for clones that have expanded.

many	NA	TRBJ2-3	TRBV12-3/TRBV12-4	TGTGCCAGCAGCAAATACAGCACAGATACGCAGTATTTT	CASSKYSTDTQYF
many	NA	TRBJ2-3	TRBV29-1	TGCAGCGTCCGGTCCCTTACTAGCACAGATACGCAGTATTTT	CSVRSLTSTDTQYF
few	NA	TRBJ2-3	TRBV9	TGTGCCAGCAGCGTAGCAGCCCAGAGCACAGATACGCAGTATTTT	CASSVAAQSTDTQYF
many	NA	TRBJ2-3	TRBV6-6	TGTGCCAGCAGTTTCCTAGGGGCAGATACGCAGTATTTT	CASSFLGADTQYF
many	TRBD1	TRBJ1-4	TRBV5-4	TGTGCCAGCAGCTTGGAAACAGGGGGCAATGAAAAACTGTTTTTT	CASSLETGGNEKLFF
NA	NA	TRBJ2-3	TRBV6-6	TGTGCCAGCAGTACCCTAAGTTTGGTACTAGCAAGACACACAGATACGCAGTATTTT	CASSTLSLVLARHTDTQYF
few	TRBD1	TRBJ2-2	TRBV7-9	TGTGCCGGAGTCCAGGGGGCCGTAACCACCGGGGAGCTGTTTTTT	CAGVQGAVTTGELFF
few	NA	TRBJ2-5	TRBV27	TGTGCCAGCAGTTTAGCAGATCAAGAGACCCAGTACTTC	CASSLADQETQYF
many	TRBD1	TRBJ2-6	TRBV12-3/TRBV12-4	TGTGCCAGCAGACCCGGACAGGGCTCCTCTGGGGCCAACGTCCTGACTTTC	CASRPGQGSSGANVLTF
NA	NA	TRBJ2-6	TRBV29-1	TGCGGCGTCCGAGACCCCCGGGCCCAGGGGTCCAACGTCCTGACTTTC	CGVRDPRAQGSNVLTF
few	NA	TRBJ1-5	TRBV12-3/TRBV12-4	TGTGCCAGCAGGTCAGAGGAGGGTCTAGGTCAGCCCCAGCATTTT	CASRSEEGLGQPQHF
once	NA	TRBJ2-1	TRBV7-9	TGTGCCAGCAGCTTACAACAGGGACCCTACCATGAGCAGTTCTTC	CASSLQQGPYHEQFF
few	NA	TRBJ2-2	TRBV7-9	TGTGCCAGCAGCTTAAGAGAGCCCGGACTCGGGGAGCTGTTTTTT	CASSLREPGLGELFF
NA	NA	TRBJ2-3	TRBV28	TGTGCCAGCAGTTTCGCTCAGACCCGATTCGACACAGATACGCAGTATTTT	CASSFAQTRFDTDTQYF
many	TRBD1	TRBJ1-4	TRBV20-1	TGCAGTGCTAGAGATTGGGACAGGGCGACTAATGAAAAACTGTTTTTT	CSARDWDRATNEKLFF
many	NA	TRBJ1-1	TRBV19	TGTGCCACCACAGCAGGAGGGGCCACTGAAGCTTTCTTT	CATTAGGATEAFF
few	TRBD2	TRBJ2-5	TRBV29-1	TGCAGCGTCCCTAGCGGGCAGGGTTCCGAGACCCAGTACTTC	CSVPSGQGSETQYF
NA	NA	TRBJ1-2	TRBV30	TGTGCCTGGAGTGTAGGGGACGGCTATGGCTACACCTTC	CAWSVGDGYGYTF
many	NA	TRBJ1-1	TRBV7-2	TGTGCCAGCAGCTTAGTACGGGGGGCTAGCACTGAAGCTTTCTTT	CASSLVRGASTEAFF
many	NA	TRBJ2-5	TRBV6-6	TGTGCCAGCAGTTACGCGGAAGAGACCCAGTACTTC	CASSYAEETQYF
NA	NA	TRBJ2-5	TRBV12-3/TRBV12-4	TGTGCCAGCAAAGCGCGGAACGTAGAGACCCAGTACTTC	CASKARNVETQYF
NA	NA	TRBJ2-3	TRBV12-3/TRBV12-4	TGTGCCAGCGCAGCCTACACAGATACGCAGTATTTT	CASAAYTDTQYF
many	NA	TRBJ1-3	TRBV28	TGTGCCAGCAGTTTCCCCGGGCCCCCTTTGCCTTTT	CASSFPGPPLPF
few	TRBD1	TRBJ1-1	TRBV7-9	TGTGCCAGCAGCACGATACAGGGGATGAACACTGAAGCTTTCTTT	CASSTIQGMNTEAFF
NA	NA	TRBJ2-3	TRBV6-2/TRBV6-3	TGTGCCCGCAGTCGTTCGGGTAACACAGATACGCAGTATTTT	CARSRSGNTDTQYF
NA	NA	TRBJ1-1	TRBV12-3/TRBV12-4	TGTGCCAGCAGCCCCACTTTTTTCTTGAACACTGAAACTTTCTTT	CASSPTFFLNTETFF
NA	NA	TRBJ2-7	TRBV29-1	TGCAGCGTTGAGGCAGACACTTCCTACGAGCAGTACTTC	CSVEADTSYEQYF
many	NA	TRBJ2-3	TRBV28	TGTGCCAGCAGTTTAAGGTACCGACTAACCGTCACAGATACGCAGTATTTT	CASSLRYRLTVTDTQYF
many	NA	TRBJ2-2	TRBV6-5	TGTGCCAGCAGTAGCTTCACCGGGGAGCTGTTTTTT	CASSSFTGELFF
many	NA	TRBJ1-6	TRBV5-4	TGTGCCAGCAGCTTGTGGGGCTCAAATTCACCCCTCCACTTT	CASSLWGSNSPLHF
NA	NA	TRBJ2-5	TRBV3-1	TGTGCCAGCAGCCGGCCAAACAGCCCGCAAGAGACCCAGTACTTC	CASSRPNSPQETQYF
few	NA	TRBJ2-2	TRBV21-1	TGTGTCAGCAGCAAAGAGGGGGCTCCCGGGACTCCCGGGGAGCTGTTTTTT	CVSSKEGAPGTPGELFF
many	NA	TRBJ2-2	TRBV29-1	TGCAGCGTTGCCCCGGTTAGGACAGCGAACACCGGGGAGCTGTTTTTT	CSVAPVRTANTGELFF
many	NA	TRBJ2-2	TRBV29-1	TGCAGCGTTGAGGATGGGGAGCTGTTTTTT	CSVEDGELFF
many	NA	TRBJ2-3	TRBV5-1	TGCGCCAGCAGCAAGACAGGAGATACGCAGTATTTT	CASSKTGDTQYF
NA	TRBD2	TRBJ2-3	TRBV27	TGTGCCAGCAGTTCCCAGTCGAGCGGGGCAGATACGCAGTATTTT	CASSSQSSGADTQYF
NA	NA	TRBJ2-2	TRBV19	TGTGCCAGTAGTATTGTCACAGGGAACGCCGGGGAGCTGTTTTTT	CASSIVTGNAGELFF
many	TRBD2	TRBJ2-3	TRBV20-1	TGCAGTGCTAGAGGTTGGGTAGTAGCGGGAGGGCCGGGTACGCAGTATTTT	CSARGWVVAGGPGTQYF
many	NA	TRBJ2-2	TRBV29-1	TGCAGCGTTAAGAACGAGAACACCGGGGAGCTGTTTTTT	CSVKNENTGELFF
few	TRBD1	TRBJ1-3	TRBV19	TGTGCCAGTAGTCCTCCTCCGGGACAGGGGGCATACACCATATATTTT	CASSPPPGQGAYTIYF